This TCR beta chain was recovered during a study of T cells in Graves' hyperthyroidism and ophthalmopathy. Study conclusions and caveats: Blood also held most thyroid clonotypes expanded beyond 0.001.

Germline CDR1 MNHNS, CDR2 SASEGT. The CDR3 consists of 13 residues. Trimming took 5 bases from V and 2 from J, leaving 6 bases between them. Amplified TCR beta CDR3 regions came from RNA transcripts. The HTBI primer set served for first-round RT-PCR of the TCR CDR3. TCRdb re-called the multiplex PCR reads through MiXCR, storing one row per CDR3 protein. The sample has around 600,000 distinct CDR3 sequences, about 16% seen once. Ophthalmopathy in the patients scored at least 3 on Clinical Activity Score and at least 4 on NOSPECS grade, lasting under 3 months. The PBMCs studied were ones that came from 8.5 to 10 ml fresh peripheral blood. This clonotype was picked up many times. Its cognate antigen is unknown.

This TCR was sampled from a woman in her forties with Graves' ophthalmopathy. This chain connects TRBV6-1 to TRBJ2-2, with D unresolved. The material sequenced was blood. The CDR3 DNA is TGTGCCAGCAGTTCCGAAAACACCGGGGAGCTGTTTTTT. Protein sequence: CASSSENTGELFF.